Here is one TCR beta chain with its context. The record originates from a study of OX40 agonist ivuxolimab in advanced cancers. Study background: The study enrolled dose-escalation patients with hepatocellular carcinoma, melanoma, renal cell or head and neck cancer.

The data were produced by immunoSEQ multiplex PCR, yet TCRdb's version contains in-frame clones alone and is incomplete. The sample consists of approximately 30,000 clones, about 85% of them appearing once. Losses at the gene ends were 5 bases for V and 8 bases for J; bases not matched to a gene: 9. The CDR3 spans 14 residues. CDR1 and CDR2 from the germline V gene are LNHDA and SQIVND (reference sequence). Sequences were derived from CD4+ or CD8+ T cells sorted from blood, sampled in a trial of the OX40 agonist ivuxolimab. This sequence originates from an adult with an advanced solid tumor such as melanoma, head and neck, liver or kidney cancer. This chain links TRBV19 with TRBJ2-1; 7 bases fit TRBD1. As DNA, the CDR3 is TGTGCCAGTAGTCTACAGGGGATTAACGATGAGCAGTTCTTC. Translated: CASSLQGINDEQFF.